These 20 T cell receptor beta chains originate from one sample sequenced in a study of early T cells in non-severe SARS-CoV-2 infection. TCRdb used MiXCR to reprocess the 5' RACE reads, holding one entry per CDR3 protein. The table shows over 80,000 distinct CDR3 sequences, with more than 10% occurring only once. Sequences were derived from whole blood, sampled at baseline. These receptor sequences come from an adult who was a healthcare worker with PCR-confirmed SARS-CoV-2 infection or an uninfected control (not recorded which).

The chain carries TRBV2 and TRBJ1-1; 8 bases are a match to TRBD1. The CDR3 spans 15 residues. Germline CDR1 reads SNHLY; CDR2 reads FYNNEI. The V and J ends lost 6 bases and 0 bases, in that order; junction bases with no gene match: 6. This CDR3 reads CASRIGDRMNTEAFF. The CDR3 coding sequence is TGTGCCAGCAGGATTGGGGACAGGATGAACACTGAAGCTTTCTTT.

The chain has TRBV4-2 and TRBJ1-2; D unclear. Germline V CDR1 and CDR2: LGHNA, YNFKEQ. CDR3 length: 15 residues. V was cut by 0 bases and J by 0 bases, with 8 bases left in between. The CDR3 DNA reads as TGTGCCAGCAGCCAAGATAGAGGAGCTAACTATGGCTACACCTTC. This gives the protein CASSQDRGANYGYTF.

The CDR3 region is CSATPGVGNTIYF. CDR3 coding DNA: TGCAGTGCTACTCCAGGGGTAGGAAACACCATATATTTT. The V call is TRBV20-1, the J call TRBJ1-3, with a possible D match to TRBD1 (6 bases). V was cut by 4 bases and J by 4 bases, with 11 bases left in between. From germline, CDR1 is DFQATT and CDR2 SNEGSKA (reference sequence). This CDR3 spans 13 amino acids.

This clonotype was seen ten or more times. The chain couples TRBV3-1 to TRBJ1-1; 10 bases agree with TRBD1. Per germline, CDR1 LGHDT and CDR2 YNNKEL (reference sequence). V was pared by 0 bases and J by 4 bases, with 2 bases of the junction left unmatched. The CDR3 spans 15 residues. The CDR3 is CASSQDRTGGTEAFF. Here the CDR3 DNA reads TGTGCCAGCAGCCAAGATCGGACAGGGGGCACTGAAGCTTTCTTT.

This clonotype showed up many times. This chain links TRBV20-1 with TRBJ1-1; 10 positions match TRBD1. Trimming removed 4 bases from V and 11 bases from J; junction bases left unmatched: 10. CDR1 is DFQATT, CDR2 SNEGSKA, per germline (reference sequence). The CDR3 consists of 13 residues. The CDR3 coding sequence is TGCAGTGCTAATCGACAGGGGGCGGGTAGGGCTTTCTTT. The encoded protein is CSANRQGAGRAFF.

This clonotype was detected only once. This sequence joins TRBV15 and TRBJ2-1; the D gene is possibly TRBD2 (6 bases). Deletions cut 1 base from V and 7 bases from J, with 14 bases between. Germline loops: CDR1 LNHNV, CDR2 YYDKDF (reference sequence). The CDR3 loop spans 15 amino acids. CDR3 sequence (DNA): TGTGCCACCAGCAGAGCTGGGACTGGCGGTAATGAGCAGTTCTTC. As protein: CATSRAGTGGNEQFF.

This chain links TRBV9 with TRBJ1-6; D unclear. V shed 6 bases and J shed 6 bases, with 16 bases lying between them. This CDR3 comprises 15 residues. The germline V gene has CDR1 SGDLS and CDR2 YYNGEE. The CDR3 DNA reads as TGTGCCAGCACCCGAGAGCAGGTCCCTAATTCACCCCTCCACTTT. As protein: CASTREQVPNSPLHF.

The rearrangement joins TRBV29-1 to TRBJ1-5; D might be TRBD1 (5 bases). Germline lookup yields CDR1 SQVTM and CDR2 ANQGSEA. With 6 bases removed from V and 7 bases from J, the gap between germline ends came to 19 bases. The CDR3 extends over 14 amino acids. This CDR3 is CSVGAGLPGQPQHF. DNA for the CDR3: TGCAGCGTCGGCGCGGGGCTCCCTGGACAGCCCCAGCATTTT.

This clonotype was seen ten or more times. V is TRBV18 and J is TRBJ1-4; D might be TRBD1 (5 bases). The length of the CDR3 is 15 residues. The V gene's germline CDR1 is KGHSH and CDR2 LQKENI. Deletions cut 3 bases from V and 4 bases from J, with 12 bases between. The CDR3 nucleotides read TGTGCCAGCTCACCTAAAAGGGGTAGTAATGAAAAACTGTTTTTT. Amino acids: CASSPKRGSNEKLFF.

The V and J genes are TRBV11-2 and TRBJ2-1; 9 bases are shared with TRBD2. Trimming cost V 3 bases and J 6 bases; bases outside gene matches: 6. CDR3 length: 15 amino acids. Germline V gene lookup returns CDR1 SGHAT and CDR2 FQNNGV. The DNA for the CDR3 is TGTGCCAGCAGCTTTACCGGGACTAGCAGCAATGAGCAGTTCTTC. Its protein is CASSFTGTSSNEQFF.

This clonotype occurred many times. The chain combines TRBV20-1 with TRBJ2-5; tentative D call: TRBD1 (6 bases). The length of the CDR3 is 13 residues. Looked up from germline, CDR1 is DFQATT and CDR2 is SNEGSKA (reference sequence). Trimming left V 2 bases short and J 6 bases short, with 13 bases between. This CDR3 is CSARWQGMKTQYF. The CDR3 DNA is TGCAGTGCTAGATGGCAGGGGATGAAGACCCAGTACTTC.

This clonotype occurred many times. This rearrangement joins TRBV12-3 or TRBV12-4 to TRBJ2-4; no reliable D call. V lost 7 bases, J lost 0 bases, and 10 bases lay in between. The CDR3 loop spans 14 amino acids. CDR3 in DNA: TGTGCCAGCAATCAAGGTATAGCCAAAAACATTCAGTACTTC. As protein: CASNQGIAKNIQYF.

The gene calls are TRBV4-1 and TRBJ2-3; 11 bases fit TRBD2. Looked up from germline, CDR1 is MGHRA and CDR2 is YSYEKL. This CDR3 is built from 19 residues. After removal of 0 bases from V and 0 bases from J, the junction contained 8 bases not matched to a gene. DNA of the CDR3: TGCGCCAGCAGCCAAGACGAAACTAGCGGGGGTATTAGCACAGATACGCAGTATTTT. This translates into CASSQDETSGGISTDTQYF.

The genes are TRBV12-3 or TRBV12-4 and TRBJ1-1; D uncertain. The CDR3 contains 14 residues. Trimming took off 7 bases at V and 3 bases at J, with 15 bases between the two ends. CDR3 coding DNA: TGTGCCAGCACCTCGTCAGGTTGGTACACTGAAGCTTTCTTT. Translation gives CASTSSGWYTEAFF.

This chain joins TRBV7-9 and TRBJ1-6; D remains ambiguous. Germline-derived CDR1 and CDR2 are SEHNR and FQNEAQ (reference sequence). The CDR3 contains 12 residues. Trimming shortened V by 5 bases and J by 5 bases, and 4 bases separated the two germline ends. The DNA for the CDR3 is TGTGCCAGCAGCACTAATAATTCACCCCTCCACTTT. Protein product: CASSTNNSPLHF.

The sample holds a few counts of this clonotype. The CDR3 region has the DNA TGTGCCAGCAGCGTGCTGGACAGGCCCCCCTACAATGAGCAGTTCTTC. Protein sequence: CASSVLDRPPYNEQFF. J is TRBJ2-1 and V is TRBV9; 7 bases map to TRBD1. This CDR3 spans 16 amino acids. CDR1 and CDR2 (germline): SGDLS, YYNGEE. Trimming took 2 bases from V and 2 from J; bases not matched to a gene: 7.

This clonotype was detected ten times or more. The rearrangement uses TRBV20-1 and TRBJ1-3, with D unclear. The CDR3 sequence is 16 residues long. Germline V gene data show CDR1 as DFQATT and CDR2 as SNEGSKA (reference sequence). With 5 bases removed from V and 0 bases from J, the gap between germline ends came to 17 bases. The CDR3 nucleotides are TGCAGTGCTCAAGACTCCAGGACGCTCTCTGGAAACACCATATATTTT. Amino acid sequence: CSAQDSRTLSGNTIYF.

This clonotype was observed a few times. V usage is TRBV29-1 and J usage is TRBJ1-5; 8 positions match TRBD1. CDR3 size: 13 residues. V lost 7 bases and J lost 6; bases outside the gene matches: 8. From germline, CDR1 is SQVTM and CDR2 ANQGSEA. Here the CDR3 reads CSAGQGVSQPQHF. In DNA form, the CDR3 reads TGCAGCGCTGGACAGGGAGTTTCTCAGCCCCAGCATTTT.

This clonotype was detected many times. The rearrangement uses TRBV12-3 or TRBV12-4 and TRBJ2-7; D remains ambiguous. The CDR3 is made up of 15 amino acids. Trimming took 6 bases from V and 3 from J, leaving 18 bases between them. CDR3 residues: CASSPDPGGVYEQYF. CDR3 sequence (DNA): TGTGCCAGCAGCCCCGACCCCGGCGGCGTCTACGAGCAGTACTTC.

This clonotype has only a few counts. The CDR3 sequence is CASRASGRGEQFF. The CDR3 DNA follows: TGTGCCAGCAGGGCTAGCGGGAGAGGTGAGCAGTTCTTC. The chain carries TRBV6-5 and TRBJ2-1, with TRBD2 matching 10 bases. The CDR3 contains 13 residues. V shed 6 bases, J shed 9 bases, and the junction held 5 bases outside the gene matches. The germline V gene has CDR1 MNHEY and CDR2 SVGAGI.